This T cell receptor (beta chain) was captured by sequencing in a study of metastatic and nonmetastatic thyroid tumors. Study summary: From malignant and benign thyroid patients, repertoires in blood and in tumor or nodule tissue were compared.

As handled by the study authors: Across clinicopathological groups, CDR3 differences served as the basis for building a distant-metastasis classifier for papillary thyroid cancer. Through MiXCR, TCRdb re-clonotyped the PCR reads. The V and J calls were determined by TCRdb, not by the authors. The sample lists roughly 44,000 clones; 24% were seen once. Ahead of thyroid surgery, no patient had received treatment of any kind. This clone was detected many times. The target antigen is unknown. Trimming left V 0 bases short and J 1 base short, with 15 bases between. Germline lookup yields CDR1 DFQATT and CDR2 SNEGSKA (reference sequence). This CDR3 has 16 residues. Study observations and caveats: Relative to benign nodules, malignant thyroid tumors were reportedly characterized by significantly elevated TCR beta diversity in blood and tumor.

The chain is built from TRBV20-1 and TRBJ1-2, with D possibly being TRBD1 (6 bases). The specimen sequenced was tumor tissue. This clonotype originated in a female donor with papillary thyroid cancer or a benign thyroid nodule (not recorded which). Some clones in this sample may be carry-over from other donors' samples. The CDR3 spells CSARDYDRTRNYGYTF. CDR3 nucleotides: TGCAGTGCTAGAGATTACGACAGGACGCGTAACTATGGCTACACCTTC.